This TCR beta chain was captured by sequencing in a study of cytomegalovirus exposure and HLA in healthy donors. Whole-study context: Most genotyped donors, over 70% of about 400, had Caucasian-associated genetic ancestry.

The PCR was carried out with 60 Vbeta primers and 13 Jbeta primers. TCRdb keeps only in-frame clones here, not all; method: immunoSEQ multiplex PCR. This table has about 55,000 clones, roughly four fifths appearing once. The J segment lost 2 bases and the V segment lost 1 base, leaving 4 bases of the junction unmatched. CDR1 SEHNR and CDR2 FQNEAQ come from the germline V gene (reference sequence). CDR3 length: 16 residues. The chain has TRBV7-9 and TRBJ2-1; 8 bases fit TRBD2. The sample was PBMCs. The receptor's source is a man aged 25-40 years in good health and CMV-seronegative. CDR3 DNA: TGTGCCAGCAGCTTAGTGGTTAGCGGGACCTACAATGAGCAGTTCTTC. Its translation: CASSLVVSGTYNEQFF. Based on the CDR3 plus reference TRBV7-9 and TRBJ2-1, the full variable domain is DTGVSQNPRHKITKRGQNVTFRCDPISEHNRLYWYRQTLGQGPEFLTYFQNEAQLEKSRLLSDRFSAERPKGSFSTLEIQRTEQGDSAMYLCASSLVVSGTYNEQFFGPGTRLTVL.